This TCR beta chain appears in the sequencing data of a study of T cell responses to AZD1222 COVID-19 vaccine. About this clone itself: Its antigen is unknown.

The data were produced by immunoSEQ multiplex PCR, yet TCRdb's version contains in-frame clones alone and is incomplete. The sample gives approximately 28,000 clones, around 87% of which show up once; approximately 14% is in the top ten. Analyses pooled second doses at about 4 or about 12 weeks. Study-wide results and caveats: Rises in breadth and depth of Spike-specific TCRs came after two AZD1222 doses. Nearly half of unique spike-specific TCRs reportedly avoided B.1.351 and B.1.1.7 mutated regions.

The germline CDR1 and CDR2 sequences are LGHDT and YNNKEL (reference sequence). The CDR3 spans 14 residues. V lost 0 bases and J 0 bases, leaving 6 bases between the germline ends. The chain employs TRBV3-1 (or the pseudogene TRBV3-2) and TRBJ2-7; no clear D. Sequencing used peripheral blood, obtained 28 days after the second AZD1222 dose. The origin of this receptor is an adult who received the AZD1222 COVID-19 vaccine. As DNA, the CDR3 is TGTGCCAGCAGCCAAGATTCAAACTCCTACGAGCAGTACTTC. Translating it yields CASSQDSNSYEQYF.